Here is one TCR beta chain with its context. The data were obtained in a study of human T cells and chemical hapten exposure. Germline lookup yields CDR1 MNHEY and CDR2 SMNVEV (reference sequence). Unmatched junction bases numbered 3, after V lost 4 bases and J lost 1 base. The CDR3 length is 17 residues. Unique molecular identifiers were linked by the library to individual cDNA molecules. Study processing details: Between roughly 20,000 and 690,600 TCRs appeared in each sample, and the median stood at roughly 95,000. TCRdb ran MiXCR on the 5' RACE reads and lists one entry per CDR3 protein. The authors' filters were not applied to this entry. Among under 150,000 distinct CDR3 sequences listed, roughly a fifth were seen once. Total RNA came from unfractionated whole blood.

The origin of this receptor is a human donor in good health. V is TRBV27 and J is TRBJ2-4, with TRBD2 identical over 14 bases. DNA for the CDR3: TGTGCCAGCAGTTCCCGGACTAGCGGGAGGGCCAAAAACATTCAGTACTTC. Translated: CASSSRTSGRAKNIQYF.